Each of the 14 T cell receptor beta chains below was sequenced from the same sample in a study of blood T cell repertoires in COVID-19. Profiled with immunoSEQ multiplex PCR; TCRdb holds only in-frame clones, not every one. The sample has about 250,000 clones; 80% to 90% are singletons. Material for sequencing was peripheral blood. The receptors were gathered from a man aged 35-49 years with active or convalescent COVID-19.

The sample holds a few counts of this clone. This sequence joins TRBV6-2 or TRBV6-3 and TRBJ2-1, with TRBD2 matching over 9 bases. The CDR3 contains 17 residues. Germline CDR1 reads MNHEY; CDR2 reads SVGEGT. V shed 5 bases and J 10 bases; nucleotides not matched to a gene: 18. The CDR3 reads CASSPIGGGGAWWEQFF. The CDR3 DNA sequence: TGTGCCAGCAGTCCCATTGGAGGCGGGGGGGCTTGGTGGGAGCAGTTCTTC.

The chain is built from TRBV10-3 and TRBJ1-2, with TRBD1 identical over 9 bases. Losses at the gene ends were 0 bases for V and 6 bases for J; bases not matched to a gene: 5. The CDR3 has 15 amino acids. Germline CDR1 reads ENHRY; CDR2 reads SYGVKD. CDR3 nucleotide sequence: TGTGCCATCAGTGAGTCTCTACAGGGGGCGGATGGCTACACCTTC. Translation: CAISESLQGADGYTF.

This chain joins TRBV5-1 and TRBJ2-7, with 8 bases that match TRBD1. Germline trimming cut 4 bases from V and 7 bases from J; bases unmatched to any gene: 13. The CDR3 covers 15 residues. CDR1 is SGHRS, CDR2 YFSETQ, per germline. CDR3 nucleotides: TGCGCCAGCAGCCTGACAGGGGTCCCATTTGGGGAGCAGTACTTC. Translating gives CASSLTGVPFGEQYF. The full variable domain, in which reference TRBV5-1 and TRBJ2-7 provide the parts outside the CDR3, is KAGVTQTPRYLIKTRGQQVTLSCSPISGHRSVSWYQQTPGQGLQFLFEYFSETQRNKGNFPGRFSGRQFSNSRSEMNVSTLELGDSALYLCASSLTGVPFGEQYFGPGTRLTVT.

J is TRBJ2-1 and V is TRBV18; 11 positions agree with TRBD2. The CDR3 covers 19 residues. V shed 0 bases, J shed 8 bases, and the junction held 15 bases outside the gene matches. Germline values: CDR1 KGHSH, CDR2 LQKENI. The CDR3 reads CASSPPMTSGKSMWYEQFF. CDR3 sequence (DNA): TGTGCCAGCTCACCACCGATGACTAGCGGGAAATCGATGTGGTATGAGCAGTTCTTC.

This chain links TRBV27 with TRBJ1-5, with 7 bases lining up with TRBD1. CDR1 is MNHEY, CDR2 SMNVEV, per germline (reference sequence). This CDR3 has 15 residues. Losses at the gene ends were 7 bases for V and 0 bases for J; bases not matched to a gene: 6. CDR3 nucleotides: TGTGCCAGCACGAGGACAGGCTCTAGCAATCAGCCCCAGCATTTT. It is translated as CASTRTGSSNQPQHF.

The chain employs TRBV18 and TRBJ1-5; weak D call: TRBD1 (6 bases). The CDR3 contains 15 residues. Germline V gene sequence: CDR1 KGHSH, CDR2 LQKENI. V gave up 3 bases and J gave up 8 bases, with 17 bases separating them. This chain's CDR3 is CASSPLQGTTEPQHF. For the CDR3, the DNA is TGTGCCAGCTCACCCCTACAGGGAACTACGGAGCCCCAGCATTTT.

The chain combines TRBV9 with TRBJ2-1; 12 bases are a match to TRBD2. V dropped 4 bases and J dropped 7; count of bases not matched to a gene: 6. Germline CDR1 is SGDLS and CDR2 is YYNGEE. The CDR3 extends over 15 amino acids. The CDR3 reads CASSSTSGSQNEQFF. The CDR3 region has the DNA TGTGCCAGCAGCTCGACTAGCGGGAGTCAAAATGAGCAGTTCTTC.

The chain links TRBV4-2 to TRBJ2-7, with 9 bases that match TRBD1. From germline, CDR1 is LGHNA and CDR2 YNFKEQ. V was pared by 1 base and J by 8 bases, with 9 bases of the junction left unmatched. The CDR3 loop spans 15 amino acids. As DNA, the CDR3 is TGTGCCAGCAGCCAAGGACAGGGGGAGCCCCTCAAGCAGTACTTC. This encodes CASSQGQGEPLKQYF.

V and J are TRBV30 and TRBJ1-1; TRBD1 agrees at 7 bases. CDR1 is GTSNPN, CDR2 SVGIG, per germline (reference sequence). The CDR3 loop spans 11 amino acids. Trimming removed 5 bases from V and 11 bases from J; junction bases left unmatched: 8. The CDR3 loop is CAWSRQGTAFF. The CDR3 DNA is TGTGCCTGGTCGAGACAGGGTACGGCTTTCTTT.

J is TRBJ2-1 and V is TRBV7-9, with TRBD2 as a possible D gene (6 bases). The V end was cut by 1 base, the J end by 6 bases, with 13 bases between. Looked up from germline, CDR1 is SEHNR and CDR2 is FQNEAQ (reference sequence). The CDR3 is made up of 15 amino acids. DNA of the CDR3: TGTGCCAGCAGCTTAGATGGCGCCGGGGGCAATGAGCAGTTCTTC. This gives the protein CASSLDGAGGNEQFF.

The V call is TRBV5-1, the J call TRBJ1-1; TRBD1 aligns across 8 bases. With 5 bases clipped from V and 4 bases from J, the junction kept 4 bases outside the gene matches. This CDR3 is built from 13 residues. Germline CDR1 reads SGHRS; CDR2 reads YFSETQ. The CDR3 sequence is CASSYTGGTEAFF. DNA of the CDR3: TGCGCCAGCAGTTATACAGGGGGCACTGAAGCTTTCTTT.

The chain is built from TRBV4-2 and TRBJ1-2; TRBD1 aligns across 9 bases. This CDR3 comprises 18 residues. V was clipped by 4 bases and J by 4 bases; unmatched bases: 16. The germline gives CDR1 LGHNA, CDR2 YNFKEQ. The CDR3 DNA is TGTGCCAGCAGCCCTCACGGGGATCGGACAGGGGATCGCTATGGCTACACCTTC. Amino acid sequence: CASSPHGDRTGDRYGYTF.

The V and J genes are TRBV30 and TRBJ2-7; D might be TRBD1 (5 bases). This CDR3 spans 13 amino acids. Germline-derived CDR1 and CDR2 are GTSNPN and SVGIG (reference sequence). The CDR3 sequence: CVCTREISYEQYF. CDR3 bases: TGTGTCTGTACCAGGGAAATCAGCTACGAGCAGTACTTC.

The chain links TRBV7-9 to TRBJ1-5, with D possibly TRBD1 on 6 matching bases. The V and J ends lost 4 bases and 0 bases respectively, with 10 bases between them. CDR3 length: 15 residues. Germline values: CDR1 SEHNR, CDR2 FQNEAQ (reference sequence). The CDR3 loop reads CASSSGQSSNQPQHF. In DNA, the CDR3 is TGTGCCAGCAGCTCCGGACAGAGTAGCAATCAGCCCCAGCATTTT.